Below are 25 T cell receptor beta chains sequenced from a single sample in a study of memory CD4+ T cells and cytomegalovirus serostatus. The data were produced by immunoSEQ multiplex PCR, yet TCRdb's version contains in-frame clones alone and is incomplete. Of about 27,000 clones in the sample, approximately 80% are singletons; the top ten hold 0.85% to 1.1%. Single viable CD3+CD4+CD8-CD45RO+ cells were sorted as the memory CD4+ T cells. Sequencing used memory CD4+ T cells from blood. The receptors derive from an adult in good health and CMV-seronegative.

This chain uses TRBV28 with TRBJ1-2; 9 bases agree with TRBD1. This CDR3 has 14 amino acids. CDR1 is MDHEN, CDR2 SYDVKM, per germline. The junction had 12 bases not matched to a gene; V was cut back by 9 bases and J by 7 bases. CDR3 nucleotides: TGTGCCAGTTTACCGGGACAGGGAGATGGTGGCTACACCTTC. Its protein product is CASLPGQGDGGYTF.

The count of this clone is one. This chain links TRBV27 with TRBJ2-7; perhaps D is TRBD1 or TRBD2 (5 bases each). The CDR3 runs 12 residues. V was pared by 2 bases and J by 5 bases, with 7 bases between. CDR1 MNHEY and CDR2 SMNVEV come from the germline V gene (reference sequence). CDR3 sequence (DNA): TGTGCCAGCAGTTTAAGGGGAGACGAGCAGTACTTC. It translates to CASSLRGDEQYF.

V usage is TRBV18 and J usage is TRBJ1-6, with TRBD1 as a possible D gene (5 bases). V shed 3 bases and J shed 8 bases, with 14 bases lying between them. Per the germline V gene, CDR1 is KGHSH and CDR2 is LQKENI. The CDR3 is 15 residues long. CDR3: CASSPTWGEDSPLHF. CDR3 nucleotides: TGTGCCAGCTCACCCACGTGGGGGGAAGATTCACCCCTCCACTTT.

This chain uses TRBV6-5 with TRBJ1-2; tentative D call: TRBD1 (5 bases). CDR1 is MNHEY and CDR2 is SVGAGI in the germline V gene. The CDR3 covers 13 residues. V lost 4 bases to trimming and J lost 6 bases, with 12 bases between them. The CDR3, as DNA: TGTGCCAGCAGTTCGGACAACCGGAATGGCTACACCTTC. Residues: CASSSDNRNGYTF.

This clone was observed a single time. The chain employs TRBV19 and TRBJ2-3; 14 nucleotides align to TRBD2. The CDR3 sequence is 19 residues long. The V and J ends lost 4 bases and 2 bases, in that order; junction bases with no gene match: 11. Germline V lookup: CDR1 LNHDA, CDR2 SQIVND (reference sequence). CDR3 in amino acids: CASSNLPGLAGGPTDTQYF. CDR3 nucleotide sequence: TGTGCCAGTAGTAATCTCCCAGGACTAGCGGGAGGCCCCACAGATACGCAGTATTTT.

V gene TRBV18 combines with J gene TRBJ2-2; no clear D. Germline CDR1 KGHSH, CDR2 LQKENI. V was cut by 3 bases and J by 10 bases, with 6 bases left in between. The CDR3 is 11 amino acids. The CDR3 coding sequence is TGTGCCAGCTCACCCACGGAGGAGCTGTTTTTT. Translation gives CASSPTEELFF.

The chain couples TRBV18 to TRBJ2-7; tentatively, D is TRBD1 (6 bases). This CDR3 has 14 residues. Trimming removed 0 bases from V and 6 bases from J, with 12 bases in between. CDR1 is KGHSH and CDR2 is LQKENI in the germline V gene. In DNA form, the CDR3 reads TGTGCCAGCTCACCACCGGGGCAGGGGAGCGAGCAGTACTTC. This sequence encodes CASSPPGQGSEQYF.

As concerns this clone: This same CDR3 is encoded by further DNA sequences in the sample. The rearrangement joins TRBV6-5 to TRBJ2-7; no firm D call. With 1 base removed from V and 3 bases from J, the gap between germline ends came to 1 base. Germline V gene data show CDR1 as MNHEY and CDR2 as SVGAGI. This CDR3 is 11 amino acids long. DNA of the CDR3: TGTGCCAGCAGTTACTTCTACGAGCAGTACTTC. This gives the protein CASSYFYEQYF.

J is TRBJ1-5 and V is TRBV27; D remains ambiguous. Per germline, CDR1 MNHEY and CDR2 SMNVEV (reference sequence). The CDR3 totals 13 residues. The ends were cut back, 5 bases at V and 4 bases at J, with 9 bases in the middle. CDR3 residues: CASSTFQNQPQHF. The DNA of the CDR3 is TGTGCCAGCAGTACCTTTCAGAATCAGCCCCAGCATTTT.

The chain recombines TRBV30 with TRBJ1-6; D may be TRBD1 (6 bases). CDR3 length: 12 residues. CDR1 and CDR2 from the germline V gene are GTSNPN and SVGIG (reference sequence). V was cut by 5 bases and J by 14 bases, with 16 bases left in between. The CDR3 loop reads CAWSPGGLSLHF. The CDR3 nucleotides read TGTGCCTGGTCCCCGGGGGGCCTTTCCCTCCACTTT.

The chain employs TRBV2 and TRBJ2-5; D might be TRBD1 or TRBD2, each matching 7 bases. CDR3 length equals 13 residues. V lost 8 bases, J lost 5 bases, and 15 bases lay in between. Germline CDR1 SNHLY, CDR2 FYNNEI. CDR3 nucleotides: TGTGCCAGCTTTTCAGGGGGGGACGAGACCCAGTACTTC. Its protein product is CASFSGGDETQYF. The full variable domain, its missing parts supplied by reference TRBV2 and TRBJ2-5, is EPEVTQTPSHQVTQMGQEVILRCVPISNHLYFYWYRQILGQKVEFLVSFYNNEISEKSEIFDDQFSVERPDGSNFTLKIRSTKLEDSAMYFCASFSGGDETQYFGPGTRLLVL.

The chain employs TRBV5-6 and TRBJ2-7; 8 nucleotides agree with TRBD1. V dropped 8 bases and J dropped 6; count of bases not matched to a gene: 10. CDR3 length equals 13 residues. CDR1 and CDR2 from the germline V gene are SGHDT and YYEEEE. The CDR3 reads CASQGARVGEQYF. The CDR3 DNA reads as TGTGCCAGTCAGGGGGCGCGTGTGGGCGAGCAGTACTTC.

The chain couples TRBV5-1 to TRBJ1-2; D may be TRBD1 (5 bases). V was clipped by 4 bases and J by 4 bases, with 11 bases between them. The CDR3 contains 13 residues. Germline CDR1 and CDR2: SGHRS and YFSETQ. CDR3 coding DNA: TGCGCCAGCAGCCGGGGGGGTTCCTATGGCTACACCTTC. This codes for CASSRGGSYGYTF.

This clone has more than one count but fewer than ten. The CDR3, as DNA: TGTGCCAGCAGCTTAGGCGGAGGGGGAAAAGCTTTCTTT. This gives the protein CASSLGGGGKAFF. The chain is built from TRBV7-9 and TRBJ1-1; D is perhaps TRBD1 (6 bases). CDR1 is SEHNR, CDR2 FQNEAQ, per germline (reference sequence). This CDR3 region has 13 residues. Between the trimmed V and J ends, which lost 1 base and 9 bases, there was a span of 12 bases.

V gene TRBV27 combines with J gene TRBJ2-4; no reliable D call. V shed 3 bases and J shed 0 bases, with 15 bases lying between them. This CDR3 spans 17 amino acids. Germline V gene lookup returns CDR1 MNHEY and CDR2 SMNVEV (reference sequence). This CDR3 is CASSLRIEDIAKNIQYF. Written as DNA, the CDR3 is TGTGCCAGCAGTTTGCGGATTGAAGACATAGCCAAAAACATTCAGTACTTC.

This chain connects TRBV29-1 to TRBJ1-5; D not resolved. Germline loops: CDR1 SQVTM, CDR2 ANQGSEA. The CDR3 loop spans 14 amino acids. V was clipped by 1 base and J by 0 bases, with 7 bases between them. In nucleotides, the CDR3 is TGCAGCGTTGAAGCGCAGAATAGCAATCAGCCCCAGCATTTT. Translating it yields CSVEAQNSNQPQHF.

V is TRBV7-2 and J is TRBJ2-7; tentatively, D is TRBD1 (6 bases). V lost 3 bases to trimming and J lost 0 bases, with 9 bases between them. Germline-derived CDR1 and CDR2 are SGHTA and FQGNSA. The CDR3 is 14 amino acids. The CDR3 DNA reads TGTGCCAGCAGCTTCACAGGGAGCTCCTACGAGCAGTACTTC. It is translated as CASSFTGSSYEQYF. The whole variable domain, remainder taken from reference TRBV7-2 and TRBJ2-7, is GAGVSQSPSNKVTEKGKDVELRCDPISGHTALYWYRQSLGQGLEFLIYFQGNSAPDKSGLPSDRFSAERTGGSVSTLTIQRTQQEDSAVYLCASSFTGSSYEQYFGPGTRLTVT.

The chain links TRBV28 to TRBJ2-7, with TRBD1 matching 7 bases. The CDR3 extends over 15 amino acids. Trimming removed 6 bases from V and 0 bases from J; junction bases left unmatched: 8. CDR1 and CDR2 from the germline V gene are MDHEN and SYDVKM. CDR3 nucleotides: TGTGCCAGCAGCGAAAAAGGGGGCGTCTCCTACGAGCAGTACTTC. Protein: CASSEKGGVSYEQYF. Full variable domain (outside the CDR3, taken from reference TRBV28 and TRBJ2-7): DVKVTQSSRYLVKRTGEKVFLECVQDMDHENMFWYRQDPGLGLRLIYFSYDVKMKEKGDIPEGYSVSREKKERFSLILESASTNQTSMYLCASSEKGGVSYEQYFGPGTRLTVT.

The CDR3 bases are TGCGCCAGCAGCTTGGCCATGGTGAGCTCTGGAAACACCATATATTTT. Amino acid sequence: CASSLAMVSSGNTIYF. This chain links TRBV5-1 with TRBJ1-3; D is undetermined. CDR1 and CDR2 (germline): SGHRS, YFSETQ. Deletions cut 0 bases from V and 0 bases from J, with 10 bases between. CDR3 length: 16 residues.

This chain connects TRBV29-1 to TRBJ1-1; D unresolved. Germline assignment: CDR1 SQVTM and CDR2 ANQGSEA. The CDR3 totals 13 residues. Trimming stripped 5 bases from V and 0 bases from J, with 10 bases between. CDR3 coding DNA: TGCAGCGTTTCACACGGTGTGAACACTGAAGCTTTCTTT. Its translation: CSVSHGVNTEAFF.

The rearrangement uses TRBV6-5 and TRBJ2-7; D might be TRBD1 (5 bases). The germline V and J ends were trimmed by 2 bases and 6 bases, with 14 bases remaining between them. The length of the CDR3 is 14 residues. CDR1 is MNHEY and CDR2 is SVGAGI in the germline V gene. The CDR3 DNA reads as TGTGCCAGCAGTTACAGGGGTAGTCAGCGCGAGCAGTACTTC. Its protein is CASSYRGSQREQYF.

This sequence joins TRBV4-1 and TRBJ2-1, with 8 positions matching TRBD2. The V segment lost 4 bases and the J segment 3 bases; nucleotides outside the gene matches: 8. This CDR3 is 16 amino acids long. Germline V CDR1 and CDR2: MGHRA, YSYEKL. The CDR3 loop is CASSRVLAEHYNEQFF. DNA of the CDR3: TGCGCCAGCAGCCGTGTACTAGCGGAGCACTACAATGAGCAGTTCTTC.

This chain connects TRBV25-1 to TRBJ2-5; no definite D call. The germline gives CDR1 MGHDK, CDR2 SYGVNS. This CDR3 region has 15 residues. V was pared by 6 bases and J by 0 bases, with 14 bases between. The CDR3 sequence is CASSKSEAHQETQYF. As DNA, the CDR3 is TGTGCCAGCAGCAAAAGTGAGGCTCACCAAGAGACCCAGTACTTC.

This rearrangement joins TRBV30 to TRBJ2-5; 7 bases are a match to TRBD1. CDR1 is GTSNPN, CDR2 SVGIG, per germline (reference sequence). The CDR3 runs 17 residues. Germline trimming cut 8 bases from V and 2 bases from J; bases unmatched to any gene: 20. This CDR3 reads CAAQSKNPGQRQETQYF. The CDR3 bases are TGTGCCGCCCAAAGTAAGAACCCGGGACAGCGACAAGAGACCCAGTACTTC.

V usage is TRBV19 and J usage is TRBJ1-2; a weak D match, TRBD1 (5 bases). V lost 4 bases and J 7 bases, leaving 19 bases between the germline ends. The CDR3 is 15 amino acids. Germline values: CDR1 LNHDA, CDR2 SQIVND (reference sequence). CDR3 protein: CASSTRDLTGGGYTF. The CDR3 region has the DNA TGTGCCAGTAGTACCCGGGACCTTACGGGTGGTGGCTACACCTTC.